These 6 T cell receptor beta chains were sequenced from one sample in a study of blood T cell repertoires in COVID-19 (dated by TCRdb to about 2020). The library was obtained by the immunoSEQ multiplex PCR assay. In TCRdb, the immuneACCESS table is reduced to in-frame sequences with V and J assigned. These tables do not hold every clone; where another copy was compared, an unresolved V gene accounts for under half, and the others remain unexplained. The sample data list about 110,000 clones, and around 81% of these were observed just once. The ten largest clones capture 8% to 9.5% of the sample. Input material: peripheral blood. The source of these receptors is a woman aged 70-85 years with acute or convalescent COVID-19.

This clone occurred once. The rearrangement links TRBV4-2 to TRBJ2-2; 9 bases match TRBD2. CDR1 and CDR2 (germline): LGHNA, YNFKEQ. The V and J ends lost 0 bases and 7 bases, in that order; junction bases with no gene match: 12. The CDR3 length is 18 residues. In nucleotides, the CDR3 is TGTGCCAGCAGCCAAGATCTTTGGCTAGCGGGGCGAGGCGGGGAGCTGTTTTTT. Amino acids: CASSQDLWLAGRGGELFF.

V is TRBV18 and J is TRBJ2-5; possible D gene TRBD2, 6 bases. V was pared by 4 bases and J by 2 bases, with 11 bases between. CDR1 and CDR2 from the germline V gene are KGHSH and LQKENI. This CDR3 region has 14 residues. CDR3: CASSHPAGQETQYF. CDR3 sequence (DNA): TGTGCCAGCTCACACCCGGCGGGGCAAGAGACCCAGTACTTC.

The chain has TRBV5-4 and TRBJ2-5; D gene unclear. This CDR3 has 14 amino acids. V lost 1 base and J lost 0, with 7 bases in between. Looked up from germline, CDR1 is SGHNT and CDR2 is YYREEE (reference sequence). The CDR3 here is CASSLIFDQETQYF. The CDR3 region has the DNA TGTGCCAGCAGCTTGATCTTCGACCAAGAGACCCAGTACTTC. Supplemented by reference TRBV5-4 and TRBJ2-5, the full variable domain reads ETGVTQSPTHLIKTRGQQVTLRCSSQSGHNTVSWYQQALGQGPQFIFQYYREEENGRGNFPPRFSGLQFPNYSSELNVNALELDDSALYLCASSLIFDQETQYFGPGTRLLVL.

The chain combines TRBV9 with TRBJ2-1; 12 nucleotides align to TRBD2. The V gene end was trimmed by 3 bases and the J gene end by 5 bases; junction bases not matched to a gene: 0. The germline V gene has CDR1 SGDLS and CDR2 YYNGEE. This CDR3 has 14 amino acids. For the CDR3, the DNA is TGTGCCAGCAGCGGGACTAGCGGGGACAATGAGCAGTTCTTC. Translated: CASSGTSGDNEQFF.

This chain joins TRBV29-1 and TRBJ2-3, with TRBD1 matching 7 bases. This CDR3 spans 14 amino acids. V dropped 6 bases and J dropped 1; count of bases not matched to a gene: 7. Germline CDR1 SQVTM, CDR2 ANQGSEA. In DNA form, the CDR3 reads TGCAGCGTAGGGACAGCAAGGGGCACAGATACGCAGTATTTT. This translates into CSVGTARGTDTQYF.

By share, this clone ranks as medium-sized. Other DNA sequences in this sample translate to the same CDR3. The chain joins TRBV6-2 or TRBV6-3 to TRBJ2-2, with TRBD2 identical over 13 bases. V shed 6 bases, J shed 1 base, and the junction held 5 bases outside the gene matches. Germline CDR1 MNHEY, CDR2 SVGEGT. The CDR3 is 17 amino acids. CDR3 in amino acids: CASSPGLAGMNTGELFF. In DNA, the CDR3 is TGTGCCAGCAGCCCGGGACTAGCGGGGATGAACACCGGGGAGCTGTTTTTT.